The 6 T cell receptor beta chains presented below share a single source sample, sequenced in a study of shared clonotypes between healthy human individuals. Only in-frame clones appear in the TCRdb table, and some are missing; sequencing was by immunoSEQ multiplex PCR. The sample consists of approximately 2.4 million clones, 95% of them appearing once. Sequenced sample: naive CD4+ T cells sorted from blood. The subset was: CD45RA+ positively selected. The source of these receptors is a young man in good health.

V gene TRBV11-2 combines with J gene TRBJ1-3, with D hard to call. This CDR3 has 16 residues. The V end lost 2 bases, the J end lost 0 bases, and 11 bases lay between the germline ends. CDR1 and CDR2 from the germline V gene are SGHAT and FQNNGV. The CDR3 DNA reads TGTGCCAGCAGCTTACTCGCTTCTTCCTCTGGAAACACCATATATTTT. It translates to CASSLLASSSGNTIYF.

As regards this clone: This sample also contains other DNA sequences that code for the same CDR3. The chain uses TRBV7-9 and TRBJ1-2, with a tentative D call TRBD1 (5 bases). The CDR3 has 13 amino acids. Looked up from germline, CDR1 is SEHNR and CDR2 is FQNEAQ (reference sequence). Trimming removed 5 bases from V and 4 bases from J, with 11 bases in between. The CDR3 DNA sequence: TGTGCCAGCAGCCCAGCGGGGGGCTATGGCTACACCTTC. Protein sequence: CASSPAGGYGYTF.

V usage is TRBV28 and J usage is TRBJ2-3; 7 bases line up with TRBD2. The germline V gene has CDR1 MDHEN and CDR2 SYDVKM. The CDR3 length is 14 residues. The ends lost 4 bases at V and 4 bases at J; junction bases unmatched: 5. The CDR3 loop is CASSSGTTSDTQYF. As DNA, the CDR3 is TGTGCCAGCAGTTCCGGGACTACCTCAGATACGCAGTATTTT.

The rearrangement joins TRBV10-3 to TRBJ2-7; 8 positions agree with TRBD1. This CDR3 spans 13 amino acids. CDR1 is ENHRY and CDR2 is SYGVKD in the germline V gene. Unmatched junction bases numbered 2, after V lost 5 bases and J lost 2 bases. The CDR3 here is CAISMTGAYEQYF. The CDR3 DNA sequence: TGTGCCATCAGTATGACAGGGGCCTACGAGCAGTACTTC.

V gene TRBV30 combines with J gene TRBJ1-4; 8 bases align to TRBD1. This CDR3 contains 14 residues. CDR1 is GTSNPN, CDR2 SVGIG, per germline (reference sequence). The V and J ends lost 0 bases and 8 bases, in that order; junction bases with no gene match: 5. The CDR3: CAWSVDRAREKLFF. Written as DNA, the CDR3 is TGTGCCTGGAGTGTGGACAGGGCCAGGGAAAAACTGTTTTTT.

The gene calls are TRBV10-3 and TRBJ2-1; TRBD1 matches at 7 bases. The CDR3 extends over 12 amino acids. Germline V gene lookup returns CDR1 ENHRY and CDR2 SYGVKD. V dropped 7 bases and J dropped 5; count of bases not matched to a gene: 2. Written as DNA, the CDR3 is TGTGCCATCACTGACAGGGACAATGAGCAGTTCTTC. Translated, it gives CAITDRDNEQFF.